The clone carrying this T cell receptor beta chain was counted a single time. The protocol was immunoSEQ multiplex PCR, while the TCRdb copy is restricted to in-frame clones and leaves out a portion. The sample includes 450,000 or so clones, about 90% of them seen just once. This entry belongs to a study of blood T cell repertoires in COVID-19. The V gene lost 10 bases and the J gene lost 1 base, with 10 bases spanning the gap. This CDR3 is built from 12 residues. From germline, CDR1 is KGHDR and CDR2 SFDVKD. The source material was peripheral blood. The sequence derives from a man between 18 and 29 years old with COVID-19, enrolled during active disease. V usage is TRBV24-1 and J usage is TRBJ2-7; D not resolved. This CDR3 is CATVSSSYEQYF. The CDR3 nucleotides read TGTGCCACGGTATCGAGTTCCTACGAGCAGTACTTC.